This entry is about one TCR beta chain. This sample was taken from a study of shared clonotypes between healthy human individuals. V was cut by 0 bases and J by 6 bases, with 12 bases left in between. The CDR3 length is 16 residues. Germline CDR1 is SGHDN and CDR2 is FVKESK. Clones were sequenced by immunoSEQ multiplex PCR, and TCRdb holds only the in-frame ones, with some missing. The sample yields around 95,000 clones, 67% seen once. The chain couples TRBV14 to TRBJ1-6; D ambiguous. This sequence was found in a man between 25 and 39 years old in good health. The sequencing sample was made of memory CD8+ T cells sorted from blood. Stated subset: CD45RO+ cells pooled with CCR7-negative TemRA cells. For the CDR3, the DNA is TGTGCCAGCAGCCAAGATGGTGGAGTAGCTAATTCACCCCTCCACTTT. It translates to CASSQDGGVANSPLHF.